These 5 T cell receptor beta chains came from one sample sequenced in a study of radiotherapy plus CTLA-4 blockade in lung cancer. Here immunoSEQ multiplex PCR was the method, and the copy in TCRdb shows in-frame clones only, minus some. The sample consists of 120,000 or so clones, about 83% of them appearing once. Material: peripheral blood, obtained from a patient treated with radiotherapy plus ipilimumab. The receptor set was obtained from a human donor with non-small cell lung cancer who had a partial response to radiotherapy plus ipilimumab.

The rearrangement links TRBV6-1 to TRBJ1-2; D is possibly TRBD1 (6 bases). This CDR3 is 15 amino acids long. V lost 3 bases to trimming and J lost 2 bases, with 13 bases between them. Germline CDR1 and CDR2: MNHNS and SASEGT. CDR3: CASSETGGANYGYTF. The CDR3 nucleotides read TGTGCCAGCAGTGAGACCGGGGGGGCCAACTATGGCTACACCTTC.

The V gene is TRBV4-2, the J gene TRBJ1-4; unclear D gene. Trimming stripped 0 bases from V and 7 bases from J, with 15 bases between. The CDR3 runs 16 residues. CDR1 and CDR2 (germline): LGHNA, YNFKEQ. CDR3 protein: CASSQDPLAQSEKLFF. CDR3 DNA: TGTGCCAGCAGCCAAGATCCGCTAGCACAGTCTGAAAAACTGTTTTTT.

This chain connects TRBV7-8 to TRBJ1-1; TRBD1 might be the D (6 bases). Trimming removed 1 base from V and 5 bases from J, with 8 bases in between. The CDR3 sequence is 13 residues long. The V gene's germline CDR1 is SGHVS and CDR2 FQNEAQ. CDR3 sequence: CASSLGTETEAFF. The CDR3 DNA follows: TGTGCCAGCAGCTTAGGGACAGAAACTGAAGCTTTCTTT.

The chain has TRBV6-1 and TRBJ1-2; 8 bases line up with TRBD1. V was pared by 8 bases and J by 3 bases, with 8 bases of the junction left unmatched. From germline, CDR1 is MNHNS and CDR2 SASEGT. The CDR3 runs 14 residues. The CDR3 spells CASARQGSHYGYTF. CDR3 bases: TGTGCCAGCGCCCGACAGGGGAGTCACTATGGCTACACCTTC.

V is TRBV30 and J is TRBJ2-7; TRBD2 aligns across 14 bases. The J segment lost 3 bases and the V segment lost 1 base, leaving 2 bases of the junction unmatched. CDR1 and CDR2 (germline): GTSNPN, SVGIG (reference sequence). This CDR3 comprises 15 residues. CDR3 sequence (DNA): TGTGCCTGGAGTGGAGGGACTAGCGGGAGCTACGAGCAGTACTTC. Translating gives CAWSGGTSGSYEQYF. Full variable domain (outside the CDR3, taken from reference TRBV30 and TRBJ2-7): SQTIHQWPATLVQPVGSPLSLECTVEGTSNPNLYWYRQAAGRGLQLLFYSVGIGQISSEVPQNLSASRPQDRQFILSSKKLLLSDSGFYLCAWSGGTSGSYEQYFGPGTRLTVT.